The 9 T cell receptor beta chains in this list originate from one sample, sequenced in a study of blood T cell repertoires in COVID-19. Produced via immunoSEQ multiplex PCR; TCRdb's table is partial and in-frame only. Seen here are around 220,000 clones, 80% observed once, and the top ten hold 6.5% to 8.5%. The sequencing sample was made of PBMCs or T cells enriched from blood (not recorded which). The receptors originated from a woman aged 40 to 50 with acute COVID-19.

The CDR3 nucleotides are TGTGCCAGCAGTGGGACAGGAAAGCAGTTCTTC. Amino acid sequence: CASSGTGKQFF. The chain links TRBV2 to TRBJ2-1, with 7 bases matching TRBD1. There are 11 residues in the CDR3. Germline V gene lookup returns CDR1 SNHLY and CDR2 FYNNEI. V gave up 4 bases and J gave up 11 bases; unmatched junction bases: 2. The entire variable domain, with the rest obtained from reference TRBV2 and TRBJ2-1, is as follows: EPEVTQTPSHQVTQMGQEVILRCVPISNHLYFYWYRQILGQKVEFLVSFYNNEISEKSEIFDDQFSVERPDGSNFTLKIRSTKLEDSAMYFCASSGTGKQFFGPGTRLTVL.

This clone was found once. This chain uses TRBV30 with TRBJ2-7, with a tentative D call TRBD2 (5 bases). This CDR3 spans 13 amino acids. V lost 3 bases to trimming and J lost 3 bases, with 12 bases between them. CDR1 is GTSNPN, CDR2 SVGIG, per germline (reference sequence). The CDR3 protein is CAWRSDAGYEQYF. The CDR3 DNA reads as TGTGCCTGGAGATCTGACGCGGGCTACGAGCAGTACTTC. Supplemented by reference TRBV30 and TRBJ2-7, the full variable domain reads SQTIHQWPATLVQPVGSPLSLECTVEGTSNPNLYWYRQAAGRGLQLLFYSVGIGQISSEVPQNLSASRPQDRQFILSSKKLLLSDSGFYLCAWRSDAGYEQYFGPGTRLTVT.

This sequence joins TRBV28 and TRBJ1-5, with no clear D. This CDR3 is 15 amino acids long. Germline CDR1 MDHEN, CDR2 SYDVKM. Trimming removed 5 bases from V and 5 bases from J, with 16 bases in between. CDR3 coding DNA: TGTGCCAGCAGTCACTGGACTGCCGTCGATCAGCCCCAGCATTTT. As protein: CASSHWTAVDQPQHF.

The chain couples TRBV19 to TRBJ2-4; TRBD1 matches at 8 bases. Germline CDR1 reads LNHDA; CDR2 reads SQIVND (reference sequence). The CDR3 has 17 residues. The junction had 14 bases not matched to a gene; V was cut back by 4 bases and J by 6 bases. DNA of the CDR3: TGTGCCAGTAGTAGCCGGACAGGGAGTATAGGGGGAAACATTCAGTACTTC. It encodes CASSSRTGSIGGNIQYF.

The chain joins TRBV28 to TRBJ1-1, with 8 bases identical to TRBD1. J gave up 4 bases and V 2 bases, and 6 bases lay outside the gene matches. CDR3 size: 15 residues. Per germline, CDR1 MDHEN and CDR2 SYDVKM. The CDR3 is CASSLPGGGFTEAFF. In nucleotides, the CDR3 is TGTGCCAGCAGTTTACCAGGGGGCGGATTCACTGAAGCTTTCTTT. The whole variable domain, filled in from reference TRBV28 and TRBJ1-1, reads DVKVTQSSRYLVKRTGEKVFLECVQDMDHENMFWYRQDPGLGLRLIYFSYDVKMKEKGDIPEGYSVSREKKERFSLILESASTNQTSMYLCASSLPGGGFTEAFFGQGTRLTVV.

The chain carries TRBV29-1 and TRBJ2-7, with TRBD1 matching 9 bases. This CDR3 comprises 12 residues. Trimming cost V 6 bases and J 3 bases; bases outside gene matches: 3. The germline CDR1 and CDR2 sequences are SQVTM and ANQGSEA. The CDR3 DNA sequence: TGCAGCGTGGACAGGGGAAACTACGAGCAGTACTTC. As protein: CSVDRGNYEQYF.

The V gene is TRBV7-9, the J gene TRBJ1-5; TRBD1 matches at 8 bases. The junction had 6 bases not matched to a gene; V was cut back by 4 bases and J by 1 base. The CDR3 has 16 residues. CDR1 and CDR2 from the germline V gene are SEHNR and FQNEAQ (reference sequence). The CDR3 spells CASSSGQGGSNQPQHF. CDR3 DNA: TGTGCCAGCAGCTCAGGACAGGGAGGAAGCAATCAGCCCCAGCATTTT. The full variable domain, with the rest looked up from reference TRBV7-9 and TRBJ1-5, is DTGVSQNPRHKITKRGQNVTFRCDPISEHNRLYWYRQTLGQGPEFLTYFQNEAQLEKSRLLSDRFSAERPKGSFSTLEIQRTEQGDSAMYLCASSSGQGGSNQPQHFGDGTRLSIL.

The V gene is TRBV4-1, the J gene TRBJ1-5; a weak D match, TRBD1 (5 bases). The germline V gene encodes CDR1 MGHRA and CDR2 YSYEKL. Trimming took off 0 bases at V and 12 bases at J, with 15 bases between the two ends. CDR3 length equals 14 residues. The DNA for the CDR3 is TGCGCCAGCAGCCAAGATATACGGGGGTTCGGCCAGCATTTT. Translation gives CASSQDIRGFGQHF.

V usage is TRBV27 and J usage is TRBJ1-5; TRBD1 matches at 8 bases. With V trimmed by 6 bases and J by 7 bases, 8 bases remained unmatched. Germline lookup yields CDR1 MNHEY and CDR2 SMNVEV (reference sequence). There are 14 residues in the CDR3. The CDR3 is CASSPGQGGQPQHF. DNA for the CDR3: TGTGCCAGCAGCCCCGGACAGGGAGGACAGCCCCAGCATTTT.